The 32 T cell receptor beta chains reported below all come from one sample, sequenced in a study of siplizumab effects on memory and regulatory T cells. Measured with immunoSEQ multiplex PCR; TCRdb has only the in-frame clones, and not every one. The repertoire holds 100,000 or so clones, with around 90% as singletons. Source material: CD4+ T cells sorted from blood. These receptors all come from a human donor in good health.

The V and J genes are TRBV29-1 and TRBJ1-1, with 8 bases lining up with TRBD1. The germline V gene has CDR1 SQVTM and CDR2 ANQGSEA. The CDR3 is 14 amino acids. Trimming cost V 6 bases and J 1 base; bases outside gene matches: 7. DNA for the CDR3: TGCAGCGTGGACCAGGGGGCGACGAACACTGAAGCTTTCTTT. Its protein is CSVDQGATNTEAFF. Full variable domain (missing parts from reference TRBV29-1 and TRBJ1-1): SAVISQKPSRDICQRGTSLTIQCQVDSQVTMMFWYRQQPGQSLTLIATANQGSEATYESGFVIDKFPISRPNLTFSTLTVSNMSPEDSSIYLCSVDQGATNTEAFFGQGTRLTVV.

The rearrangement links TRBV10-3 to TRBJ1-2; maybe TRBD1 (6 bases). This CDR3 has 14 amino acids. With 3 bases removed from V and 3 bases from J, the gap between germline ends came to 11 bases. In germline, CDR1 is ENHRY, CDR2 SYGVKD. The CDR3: CAISDRGDHYGYTF. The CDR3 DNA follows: TGTGCCATCAGTGATAGGGGGGATCACTATGGCTACACCTTC.

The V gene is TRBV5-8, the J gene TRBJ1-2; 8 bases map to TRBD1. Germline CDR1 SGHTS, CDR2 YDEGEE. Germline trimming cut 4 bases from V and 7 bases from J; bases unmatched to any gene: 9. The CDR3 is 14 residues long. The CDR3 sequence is CASSADRVGGGYTF. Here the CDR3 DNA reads TGTGCCAGCAGCGCGGACAGGGTGGGAGGTGGCTACACCTTC.

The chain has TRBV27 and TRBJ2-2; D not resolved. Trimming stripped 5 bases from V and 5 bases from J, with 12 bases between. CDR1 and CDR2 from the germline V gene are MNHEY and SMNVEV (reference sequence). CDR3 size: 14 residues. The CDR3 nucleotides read TGTGCCAGCAGTCCGCGTACATCTACCGGGGAGCTGTTTTTT. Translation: CASSPRTSTGELFF.

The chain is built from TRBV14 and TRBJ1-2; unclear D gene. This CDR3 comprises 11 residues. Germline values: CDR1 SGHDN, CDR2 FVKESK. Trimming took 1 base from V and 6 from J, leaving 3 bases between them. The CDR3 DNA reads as TGTGCCAGCAGCCAAGTTAATGGCTACACCTTC. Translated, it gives CASSQVNGYTF.

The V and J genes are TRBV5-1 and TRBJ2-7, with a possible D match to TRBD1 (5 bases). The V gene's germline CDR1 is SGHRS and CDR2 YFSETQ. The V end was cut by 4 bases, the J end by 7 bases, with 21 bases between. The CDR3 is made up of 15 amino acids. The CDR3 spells CASSVGWQGPGEQYF. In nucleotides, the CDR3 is TGCGCCAGCAGCGTTGGGTGGCAGGGCCCTGGGGAGCAGTACTTC.

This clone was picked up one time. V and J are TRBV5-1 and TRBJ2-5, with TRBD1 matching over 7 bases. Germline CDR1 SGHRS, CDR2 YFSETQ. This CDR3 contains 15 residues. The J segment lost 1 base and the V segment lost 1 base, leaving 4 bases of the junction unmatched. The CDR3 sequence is CASSLKQGSQETQYF. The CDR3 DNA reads TGCGCCAGCAGCTTGAAACAGGGGAGCCAAGAGACCCAGTACTTC.

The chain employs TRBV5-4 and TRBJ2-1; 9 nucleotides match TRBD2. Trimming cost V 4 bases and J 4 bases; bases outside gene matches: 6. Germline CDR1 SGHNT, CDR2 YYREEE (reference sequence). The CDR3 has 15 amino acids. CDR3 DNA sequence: TGTGCCAGCAGCGCCACTAGCGGGCATTACAATGAGCAGTTCTTC. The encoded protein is CASSATSGHYNEQFF.

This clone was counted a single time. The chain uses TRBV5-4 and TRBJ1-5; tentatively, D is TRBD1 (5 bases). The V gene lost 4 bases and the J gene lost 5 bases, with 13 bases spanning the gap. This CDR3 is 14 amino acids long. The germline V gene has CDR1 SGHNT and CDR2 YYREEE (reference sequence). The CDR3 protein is CASSLMGVDQPQHF. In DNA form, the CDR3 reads TGTGCCAGCAGCCTCATGGGGGTGGATCAGCCCCAGCATTTT. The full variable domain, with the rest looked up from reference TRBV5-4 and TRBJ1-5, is ETGVTQSPTHLIKTRGQQVTLRCSSQSGHNTVSWYQQALGQGPQFIFQYYREEENGRGNFPPRFSGLQFPNYSSELNVNALELDDSALYLCASSLMGVDQPQHFGDGTRLSIL.

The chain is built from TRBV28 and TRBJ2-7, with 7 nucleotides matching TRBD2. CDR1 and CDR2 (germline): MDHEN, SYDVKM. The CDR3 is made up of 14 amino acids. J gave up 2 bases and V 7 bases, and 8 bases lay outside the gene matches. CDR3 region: CASTTLAVPYEQYF. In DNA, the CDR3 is TGTGCCAGCACGACGCTAGCGGTCCCCTACGAGCAGTACTTC. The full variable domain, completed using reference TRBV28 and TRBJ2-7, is DVKVTQSSRYLVKRTGEKVFLECVQDMDHENMFWYRQDPGLGLRLIYFSYDVKMKEKGDIPEGYSVSREKKERFSLILESASTNQTSMYLCASTTLAVPYEQYFGPGTRLTVT.

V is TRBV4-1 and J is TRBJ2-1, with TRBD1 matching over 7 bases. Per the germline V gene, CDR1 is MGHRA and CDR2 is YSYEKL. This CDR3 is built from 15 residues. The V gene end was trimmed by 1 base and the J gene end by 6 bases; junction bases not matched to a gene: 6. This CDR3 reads CASSQADRRSNEQFF. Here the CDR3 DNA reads TGCGCCAGCAGCCAAGCGGACAGGAGGTCCAATGAGCAGTTCTTC.

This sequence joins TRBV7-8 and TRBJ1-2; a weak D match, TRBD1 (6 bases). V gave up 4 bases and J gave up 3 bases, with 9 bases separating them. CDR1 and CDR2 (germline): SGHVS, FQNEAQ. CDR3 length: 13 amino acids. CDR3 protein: CASSSRQDYGYTF. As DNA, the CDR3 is TGTGCCAGCAGCTCTCGACAGGACTATGGCTACACCTTC.

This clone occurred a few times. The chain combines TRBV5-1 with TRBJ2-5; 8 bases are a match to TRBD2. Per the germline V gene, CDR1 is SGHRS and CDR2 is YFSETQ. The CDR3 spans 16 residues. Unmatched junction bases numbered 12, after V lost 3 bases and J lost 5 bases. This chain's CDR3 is CASSSLQAGEGETQYF. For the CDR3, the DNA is TGCGCCAGCAGCTCTCTGCAAGCGGGAGAGGGGGAGACCCAGTACTTC.

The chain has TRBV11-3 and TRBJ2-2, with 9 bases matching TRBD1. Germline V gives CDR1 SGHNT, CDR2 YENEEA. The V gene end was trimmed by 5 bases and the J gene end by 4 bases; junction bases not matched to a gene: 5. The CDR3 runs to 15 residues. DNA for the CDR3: TGTGCCAGCAGCGTCGACAGGGGGGCCACCGGGGAGCTGTTTTTT. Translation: CASSVDRGATGELFF.

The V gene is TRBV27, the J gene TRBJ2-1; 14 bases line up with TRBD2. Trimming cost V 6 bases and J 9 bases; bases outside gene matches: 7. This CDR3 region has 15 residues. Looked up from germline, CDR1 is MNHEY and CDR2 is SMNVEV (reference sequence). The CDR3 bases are TGTGCCAGCAGAGGGACTAGCGGGGGCTCTGGTGAGCAGTTCTTC. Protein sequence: CASRGTSGGSGEQFF.

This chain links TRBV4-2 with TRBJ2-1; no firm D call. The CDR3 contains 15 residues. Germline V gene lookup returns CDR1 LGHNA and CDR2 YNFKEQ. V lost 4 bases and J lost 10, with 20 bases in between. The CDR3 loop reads CASSPRPGPVGEQFF. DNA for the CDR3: TGTGCCAGCAGCCCAAGGCCAGGTCCGGTAGGAGAGCAGTTCTTC.

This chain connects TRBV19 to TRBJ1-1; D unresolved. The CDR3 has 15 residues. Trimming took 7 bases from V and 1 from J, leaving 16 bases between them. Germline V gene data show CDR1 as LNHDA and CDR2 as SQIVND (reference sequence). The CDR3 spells CASKLTLAGNTEAFF. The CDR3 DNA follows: TGTGCCAGTAAACTAACTCTGGCGGGGAACACTGAAGCTTTCTTT.

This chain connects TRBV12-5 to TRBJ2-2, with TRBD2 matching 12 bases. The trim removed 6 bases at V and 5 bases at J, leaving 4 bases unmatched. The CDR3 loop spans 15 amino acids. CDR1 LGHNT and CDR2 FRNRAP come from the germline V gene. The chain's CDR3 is CASGTTSGSTGELFF. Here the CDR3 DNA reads TGTGCTAGTGGGACGACTAGCGGGAGTACCGGGGAGCTGTTTTTT.

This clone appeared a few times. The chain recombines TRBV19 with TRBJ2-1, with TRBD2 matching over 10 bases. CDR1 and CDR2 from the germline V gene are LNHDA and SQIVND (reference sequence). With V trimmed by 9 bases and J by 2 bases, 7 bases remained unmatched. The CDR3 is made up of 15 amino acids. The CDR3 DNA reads TGTGCCAGCCAGGGTGGACTAGCGGCCTACAATGAGCAGTTCTTC. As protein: CASQGGLAAYNEQFF. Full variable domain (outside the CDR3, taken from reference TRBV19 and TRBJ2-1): DGGITQSPKYLFRKEGQNVTLSCEQNLNHDAMYWYRQDPGQGLRLIYYSQIVNDFQKGDIAEGYSVSREKKESFPLTVTSAQKNPTAFYLCASQGGLAAYNEQFFGPGTRLTVL.

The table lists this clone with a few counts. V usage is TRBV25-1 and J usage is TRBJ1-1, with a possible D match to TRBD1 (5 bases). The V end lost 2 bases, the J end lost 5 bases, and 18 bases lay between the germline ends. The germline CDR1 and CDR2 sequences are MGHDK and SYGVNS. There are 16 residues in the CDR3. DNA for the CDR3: TGTGCCAGCAGTGAAGGTGGCTTCCCAGGGTCGACTGAAGCTTTCTTT. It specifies CASSEGGFPGSTEAFF.

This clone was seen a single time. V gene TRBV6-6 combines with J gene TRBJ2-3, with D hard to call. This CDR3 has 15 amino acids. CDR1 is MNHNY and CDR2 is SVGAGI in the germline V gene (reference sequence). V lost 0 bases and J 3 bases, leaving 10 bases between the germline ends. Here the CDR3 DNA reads TGTGCCAGCAGTTACTCAGGCTTTACGACAGATACGCAGTATTTT. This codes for CASSYSGFTTDTQYF.

The CDR3 DNA is TGTGCCAGCAGCTTAAGACTGACAGATACGCAGTATTTT. As protein: CASSLRLTDTQYF. The V gene is TRBV11-3, the J gene TRBJ2-3; D not resolved. CDR1 SGHNT and CDR2 YENEEA come from the germline V gene. V lost 2 bases, J lost 3 bases, and 6 bases lay in between. CDR3 length equals 13 residues.

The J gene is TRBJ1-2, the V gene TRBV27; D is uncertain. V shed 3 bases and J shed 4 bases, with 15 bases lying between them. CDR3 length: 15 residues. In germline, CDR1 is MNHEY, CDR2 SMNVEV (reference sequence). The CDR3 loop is CASSFGSYLPYGYTF. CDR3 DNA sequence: TGTGCCAGCAGTTTCGGGTCTTACCTCCCCTATGGCTACACCTTC.

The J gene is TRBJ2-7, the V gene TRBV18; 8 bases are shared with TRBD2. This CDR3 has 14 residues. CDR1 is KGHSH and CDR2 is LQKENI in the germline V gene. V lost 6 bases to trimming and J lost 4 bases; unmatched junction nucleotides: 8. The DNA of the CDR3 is TGTGCCAGCTCTCCCGGGACTAGGGAGTACGAGCAGTACTTC. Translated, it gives CASSPGTREYEQYF.

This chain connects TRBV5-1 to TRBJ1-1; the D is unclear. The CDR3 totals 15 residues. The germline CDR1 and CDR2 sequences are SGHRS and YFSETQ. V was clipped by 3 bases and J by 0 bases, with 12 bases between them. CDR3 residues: CASSSKIGMNTEAFF. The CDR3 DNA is TGCGCCAGCAGCTCCAAGATCGGAATGAACACTGAAGCTTTCTTT.

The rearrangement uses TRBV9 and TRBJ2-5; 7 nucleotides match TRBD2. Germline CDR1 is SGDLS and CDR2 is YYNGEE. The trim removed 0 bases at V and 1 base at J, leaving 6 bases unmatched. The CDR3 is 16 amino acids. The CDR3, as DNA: TGTGCCAGCAGCGTAGGGACTAGTCTTTCCCAAGAGACCCAGTACTTC. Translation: CASSVGTSLSQETQYF. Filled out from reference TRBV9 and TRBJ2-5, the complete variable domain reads DSGVTQTPKHLITATGQRVTLRCSPRSGDLSVYWYQQSLDQGLQFLIQYYNGEERAKGNILERFSAQQFPDLHSELNLSSLELGDSALYFCASSVGTSLSQETQYFGPGTRLLVL.

In DNA, the CDR3 is TGTGCCAGCAGTGAGAGGGAACAGGGGGCGCGTAATTCACCCCTCCACTTT. This translates into CASSEREQGARNSPLHF. This chain connects TRBV25-1 to TRBJ1-6, with 9 bases lining up with TRBD1. This CDR3 region has 17 residues. Germline V gene sequence: CDR1 MGHDK, CDR2 SYGVNS. The V segment lost 3 bases and the J segment 6 bases; nucleotides outside the gene matches: 9.

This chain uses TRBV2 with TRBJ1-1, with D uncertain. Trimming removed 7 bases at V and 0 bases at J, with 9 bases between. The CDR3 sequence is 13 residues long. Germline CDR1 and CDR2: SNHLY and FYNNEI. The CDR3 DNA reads TGTGCCAGCAAAAAAGAGTTGAACACTGAAGCTTTCTTT. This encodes CASKKELNTEAFF. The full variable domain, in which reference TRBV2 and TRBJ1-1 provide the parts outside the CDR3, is EPEVTQTPSHQVTQMGQEVILRCVPISNHLYFYWYRQILGQKVEFLVSFYNNEISEKSEIFDDQFSVERPDGSNFTLKIRSTKLEDSAMYFCASKKELNTEAFFGQGTRLTVV.

The CDR3 DNA sequence: TGTGCCAGCAGCCCTAATACTAGCGGGAGAACTAGGACCCAGTACTTC. Its protein is CASSPNTSGRTRTQYF. The genes are TRBV2 and TRBJ2-5, with TRBD2 matching 11 bases. The CDR3 length is 16 residues. V lost 6 bases and J lost 7; bases outside the gene matches: 13. Germline loops: CDR1 SNHLY, CDR2 FYNNEI.

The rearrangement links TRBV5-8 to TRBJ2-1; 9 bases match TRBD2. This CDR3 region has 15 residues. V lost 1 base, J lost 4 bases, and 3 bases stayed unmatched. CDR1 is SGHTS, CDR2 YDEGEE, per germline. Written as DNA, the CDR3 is TGTGCCAGCAGCTTGTTCGCGGGAGGGTACAATGAGCAGTTCTTC. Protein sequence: CASSLFAGGYNEQFF.

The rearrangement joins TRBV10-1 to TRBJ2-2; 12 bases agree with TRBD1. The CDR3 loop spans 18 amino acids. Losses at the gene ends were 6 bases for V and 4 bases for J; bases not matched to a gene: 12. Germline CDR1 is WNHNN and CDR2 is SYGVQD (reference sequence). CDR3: CASRRRSPGQGATGELFF. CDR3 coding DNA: TGCGCCAGCAGGAGAAGAAGTCCGGGACAGGGGGCCACCGGGGAGCTGTTTTTT.

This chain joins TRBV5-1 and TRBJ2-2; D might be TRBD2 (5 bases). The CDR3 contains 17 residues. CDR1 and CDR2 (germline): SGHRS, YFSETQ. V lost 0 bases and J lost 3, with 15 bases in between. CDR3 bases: TGCGCCAGCAGCTTGGGTTCTAGCTGGTCTGACACCGGGGAGCTGTTTTTT. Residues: CASSLGSSWSDTGELFF.